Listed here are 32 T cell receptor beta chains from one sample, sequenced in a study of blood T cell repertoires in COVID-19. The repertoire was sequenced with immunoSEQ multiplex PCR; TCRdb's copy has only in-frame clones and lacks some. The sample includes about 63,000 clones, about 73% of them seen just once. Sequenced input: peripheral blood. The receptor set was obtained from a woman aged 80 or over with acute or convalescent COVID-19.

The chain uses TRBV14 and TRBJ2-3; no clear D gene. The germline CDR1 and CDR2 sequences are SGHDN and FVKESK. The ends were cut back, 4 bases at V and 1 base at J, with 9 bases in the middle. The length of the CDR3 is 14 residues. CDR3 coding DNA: TGTGCCAGCAGCCGTCGCCAGGGCACAGATACGCAGTATTTT. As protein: CASSRRQGTDTQYF.

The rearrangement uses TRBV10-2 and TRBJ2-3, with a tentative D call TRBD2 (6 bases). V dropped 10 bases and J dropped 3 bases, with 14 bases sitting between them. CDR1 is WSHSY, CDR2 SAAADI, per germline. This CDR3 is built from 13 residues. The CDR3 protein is CATSGRLTDTQYF. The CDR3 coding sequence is TGCGCCACAAGTGGGAGGTTGACAGATACGCAGTATTTT.

The CDR3 region is CASRPGQNEKLFF. As DNA, the CDR3 is TGTGCCAGCAGGCCGGGACAGAATGAAAAACTGTTTTTT. The V call is TRBV6-5, the J call TRBJ1-4, with 7 bases that match TRBD1. V shed 6 bases, J shed 5 bases, and the junction held 3 bases outside the gene matches. The germline gives CDR1 MNHEY, CDR2 SVGAGI. The CDR3 sequence is 13 residues long.

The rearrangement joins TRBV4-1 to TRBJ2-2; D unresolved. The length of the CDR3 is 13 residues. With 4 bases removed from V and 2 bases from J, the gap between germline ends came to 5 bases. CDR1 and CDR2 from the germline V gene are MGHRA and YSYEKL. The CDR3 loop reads CASSLPNTGELFF. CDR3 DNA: TGCGCCAGCAGCCTCCCAAACACCGGGGAGCTGTTTTTT.

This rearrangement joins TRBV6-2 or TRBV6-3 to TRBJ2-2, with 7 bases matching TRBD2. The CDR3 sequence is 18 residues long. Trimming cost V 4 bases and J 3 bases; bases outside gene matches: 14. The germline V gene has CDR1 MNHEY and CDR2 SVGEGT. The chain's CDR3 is CASSSRPLGAGYTGELFF. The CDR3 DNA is TGTGCCAGCAGTTCCCGCCCTTTAGGAGCGGGATACACCGGGGAGCTGTTTTTT.

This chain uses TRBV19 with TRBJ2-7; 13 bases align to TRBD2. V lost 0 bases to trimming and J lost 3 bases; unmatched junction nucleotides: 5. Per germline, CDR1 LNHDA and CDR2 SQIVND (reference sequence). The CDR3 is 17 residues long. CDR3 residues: CASSIEGTSGTRYEQYF. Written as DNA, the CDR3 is TGTGCCAGTAGTATAGAGGGGACTAGCGGGACACGCTACGAGCAGTACTTC.

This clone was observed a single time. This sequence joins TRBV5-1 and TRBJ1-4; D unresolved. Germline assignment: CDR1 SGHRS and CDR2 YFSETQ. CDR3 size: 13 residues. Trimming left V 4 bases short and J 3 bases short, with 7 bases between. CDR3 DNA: TGCGCCAGCAGCCCTCGAGCTAATGAAAAACTGTTTTTT. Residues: CASSPRANEKLFF.

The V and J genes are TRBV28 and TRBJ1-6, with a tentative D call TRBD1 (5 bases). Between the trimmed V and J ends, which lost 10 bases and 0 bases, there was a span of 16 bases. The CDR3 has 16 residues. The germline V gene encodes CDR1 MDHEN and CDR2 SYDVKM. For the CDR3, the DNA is TGTGCCACCAAGGGTGGGGGGAGCTCCTATAATTCACCCCTCCACTTT. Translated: CATKGGGSSYNSPLHF.

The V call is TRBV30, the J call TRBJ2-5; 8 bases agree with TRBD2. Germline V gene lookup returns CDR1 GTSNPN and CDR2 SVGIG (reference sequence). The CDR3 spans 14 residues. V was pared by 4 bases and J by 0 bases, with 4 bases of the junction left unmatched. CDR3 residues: CAWKRELHQETQYF. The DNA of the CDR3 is TGTGCCTGGAAGCGGGAGCTCCACCAAGAGACCCAGTACTTC.

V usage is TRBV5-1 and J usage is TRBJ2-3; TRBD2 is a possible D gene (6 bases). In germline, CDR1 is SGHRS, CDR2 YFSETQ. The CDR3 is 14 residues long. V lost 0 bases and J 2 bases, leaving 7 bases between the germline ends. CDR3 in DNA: TGCGCCAGCAGCTTGGCGGGAGTCACAGATACGCAGTATTTT. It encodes CASSLAGVTDTQYF. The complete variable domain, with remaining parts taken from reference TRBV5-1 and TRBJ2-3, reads KAGVTQTPRYLIKTRGQQVTLSCSPISGHRSVSWYQQTPGQGLQFLFEYFSETQRNKGNFPGRFSGRQFSNSRSEMNVSTLELGDSALYLCASSLAGVTDTQYFGPGTRLTVL.

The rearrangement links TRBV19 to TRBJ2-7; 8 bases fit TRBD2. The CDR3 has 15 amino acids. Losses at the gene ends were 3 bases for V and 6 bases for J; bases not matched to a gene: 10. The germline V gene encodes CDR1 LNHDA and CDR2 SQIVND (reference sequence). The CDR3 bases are TGTGCCAGTAGTATCCGGGAAGCGGGAGCTTCCGAGCAGTACTTC. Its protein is CASSIREAGASEQYF. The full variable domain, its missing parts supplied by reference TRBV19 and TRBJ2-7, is DGGITQSPKYLFRKEGQNVTLSCEQNLNHDAMYWYRQDPGQGLRLIYYSQIVNDFQKGDIAEGYSVSREKKESFPLTVTSAQKNPTAFYLCASSIREAGASEQYFGPGTRLTVT.

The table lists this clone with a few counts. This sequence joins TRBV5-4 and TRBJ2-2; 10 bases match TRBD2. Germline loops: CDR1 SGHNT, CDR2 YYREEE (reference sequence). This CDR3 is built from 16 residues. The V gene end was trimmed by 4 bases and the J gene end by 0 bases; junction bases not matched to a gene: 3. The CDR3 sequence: CASSHGTSANTGELFF. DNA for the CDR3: TGTGCCAGCAGCCATGGGACTAGCGCGAACACCGGGGAGCTGTTTTTT.

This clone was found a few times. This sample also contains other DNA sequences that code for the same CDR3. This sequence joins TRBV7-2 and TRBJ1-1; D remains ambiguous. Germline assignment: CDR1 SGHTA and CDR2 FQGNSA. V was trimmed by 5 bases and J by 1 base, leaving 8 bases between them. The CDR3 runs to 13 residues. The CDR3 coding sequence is TGTGCCAGCAGCCTAACAGAGAACACTGAAGCTTTCTTT. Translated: CASSLTENTEAFF. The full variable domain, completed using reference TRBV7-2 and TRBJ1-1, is GAGVSQSPSNKVTEKGKDVELRCDPISGHTALYWYRQSLGQGLEFLIYFQGNSAPDKSGLPSDRFSAERTGGSVSTLTIQRTQQEDSAVYLCASSLTENTEAFFGQGTRLTVV.

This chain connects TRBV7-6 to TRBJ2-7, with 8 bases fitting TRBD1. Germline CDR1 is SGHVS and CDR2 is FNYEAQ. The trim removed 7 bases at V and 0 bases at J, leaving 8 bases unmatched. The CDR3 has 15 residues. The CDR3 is CASNPQGDGSYEQYF. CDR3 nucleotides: TGTGCCAGCAACCCACAGGGGGACGGCTCCTACGAGCAGTACTTC.

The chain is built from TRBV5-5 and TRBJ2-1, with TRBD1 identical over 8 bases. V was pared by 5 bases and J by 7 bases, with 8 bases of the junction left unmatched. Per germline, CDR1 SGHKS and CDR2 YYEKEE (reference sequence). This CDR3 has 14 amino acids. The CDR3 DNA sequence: TGTGCCAGCAGTGGTGGACAGGGCTGGAATGAGCAGTTCTTC. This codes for CASSGGQGWNEQFF. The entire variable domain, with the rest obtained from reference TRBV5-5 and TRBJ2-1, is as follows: DAGVTQSPTHLIKTRGQQVTLRCSPISGHKSVSWYQQVLGQGPQFIFQYYEKEERGRGNFPDRFSARQFPNYSSELNVNALLLGDSALYLCASSGGQGWNEQFFGPGTRLTVL.

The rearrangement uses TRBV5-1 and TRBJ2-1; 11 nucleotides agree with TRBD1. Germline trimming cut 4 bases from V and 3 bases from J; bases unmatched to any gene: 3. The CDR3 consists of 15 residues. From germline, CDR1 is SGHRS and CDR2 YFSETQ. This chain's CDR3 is CASSPGTGGYNEQFF. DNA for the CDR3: TGCGCCAGCAGCCCCGGGACAGGGGGCTACAATGAGCAGTTCTTC.

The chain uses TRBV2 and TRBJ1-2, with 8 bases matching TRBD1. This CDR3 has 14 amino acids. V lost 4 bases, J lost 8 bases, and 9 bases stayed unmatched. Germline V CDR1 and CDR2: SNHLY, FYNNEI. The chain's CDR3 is CASSAYGQGSGYTF. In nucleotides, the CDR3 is TGTGCCAGCAGTGCGTACGGACAGGGAAGCGGCTACACCTTC.

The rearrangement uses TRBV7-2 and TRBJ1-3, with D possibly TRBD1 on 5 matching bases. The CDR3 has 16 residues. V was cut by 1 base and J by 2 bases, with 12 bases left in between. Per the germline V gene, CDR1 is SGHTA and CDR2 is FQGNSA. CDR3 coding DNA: TGTGCCAGCAGCTTAGGGGGCACCCTCGCTGGAAACACCATATATTTT. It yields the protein CASSLGGTLAGNTIYF.

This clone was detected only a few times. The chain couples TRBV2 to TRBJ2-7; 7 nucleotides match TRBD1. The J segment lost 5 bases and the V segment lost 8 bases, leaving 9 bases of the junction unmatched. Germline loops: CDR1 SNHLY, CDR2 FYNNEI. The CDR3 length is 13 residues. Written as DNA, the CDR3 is TGTGCCAGCCGAGCACAGGGGATAAACGAGCAGTACTTC. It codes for CASRAQGINEQYF.

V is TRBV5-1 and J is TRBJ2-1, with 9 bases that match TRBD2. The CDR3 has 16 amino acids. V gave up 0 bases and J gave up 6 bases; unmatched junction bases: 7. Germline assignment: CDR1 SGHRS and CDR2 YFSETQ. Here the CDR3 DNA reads TGCGCCAGCAGCTTGGGTCCTAGCGGGATGGGCAATGAGCAGTTCTTC. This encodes CASSLGPSGMGNEQFF. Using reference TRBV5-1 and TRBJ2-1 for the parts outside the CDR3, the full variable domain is KAGVTQTPRYLIKTRGQQVTLSCSPISGHRSVSWYQQTPGQGLQFLFEYFSETQRNKGNFPGRFSGRQFSNSRSEMNVSTLELGDSALYLCASSLGPSGMGNEQFFGPGTRLTVL.

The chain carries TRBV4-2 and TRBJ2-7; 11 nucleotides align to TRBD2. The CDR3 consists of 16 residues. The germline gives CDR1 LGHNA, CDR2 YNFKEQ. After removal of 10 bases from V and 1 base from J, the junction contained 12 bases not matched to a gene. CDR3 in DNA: TGTGCCACCCAGCCAACTAGCGGGAGTCGATCCTACGAGCAGTACTTC. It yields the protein CATQPTSGSRSYEQYF.

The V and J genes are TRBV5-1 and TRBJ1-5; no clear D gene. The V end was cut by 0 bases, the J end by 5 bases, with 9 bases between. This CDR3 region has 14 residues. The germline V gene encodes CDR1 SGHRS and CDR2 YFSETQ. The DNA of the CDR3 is TGCGCCAGCAGCTTGGAGGCCGGGGATCAGCCCCAGCATTTT. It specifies CASSLEAGDQPQHF.

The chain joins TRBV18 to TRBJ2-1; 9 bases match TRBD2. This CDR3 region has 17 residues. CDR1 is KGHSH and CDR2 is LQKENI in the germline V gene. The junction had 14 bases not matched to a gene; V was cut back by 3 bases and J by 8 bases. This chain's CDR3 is CASSPLLAGTPMDEQFF. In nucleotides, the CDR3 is TGTGCCAGCTCACCTTTACTAGCGGGTACCCCTATGGATGAGCAGTTCTTC.

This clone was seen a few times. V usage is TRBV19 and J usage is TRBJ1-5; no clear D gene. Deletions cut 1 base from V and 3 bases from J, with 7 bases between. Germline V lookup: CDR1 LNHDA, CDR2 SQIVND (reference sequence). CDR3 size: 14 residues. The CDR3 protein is CASSIGLNNQPQHF. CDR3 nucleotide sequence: TGTGCCAGTAGTATAGGACTGAACAATCAGCCCCAGCATTTT. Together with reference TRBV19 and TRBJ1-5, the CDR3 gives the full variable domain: DGGITQSPKYLFRKEGQNVTLSCEQNLNHDAMYWYRQDPGQGLRLIYYSQIVNDFQKGDIAEGYSVSREKKESFPLTVTSAQKNPTAFYLCASSIGLNNQPQHFGDGTRLSIL.

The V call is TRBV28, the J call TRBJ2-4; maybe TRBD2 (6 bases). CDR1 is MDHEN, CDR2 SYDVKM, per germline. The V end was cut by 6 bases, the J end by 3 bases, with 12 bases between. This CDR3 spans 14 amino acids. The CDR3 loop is CASRSYGGKNIQYF. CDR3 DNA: TGTGCCAGCAGATCATACGGGGGCAAAAACATTCAGTACTTC.

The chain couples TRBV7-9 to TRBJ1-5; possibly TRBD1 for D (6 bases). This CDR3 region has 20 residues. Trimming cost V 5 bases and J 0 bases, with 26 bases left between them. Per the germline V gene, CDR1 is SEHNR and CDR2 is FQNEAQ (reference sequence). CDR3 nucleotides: TGTGCCAGCAGCAATGCCCGTCAGGGGCCAGGCCCATATAGCAATCAGCCCCAGCATTTT. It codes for CASSNARQGPGPYSNQPQHF. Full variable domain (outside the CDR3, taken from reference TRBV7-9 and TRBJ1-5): DTGVSQNPRHKITKRGQNVTFRCDPISEHNRLYWYRQTLGQGPEFLTYFQNEAQLEKSRLLSDRFSAERPKGSFSTLEIQRTEQGDSAMYLCASSNARQGPGPYSNQPQHFGDGTRLSIL.

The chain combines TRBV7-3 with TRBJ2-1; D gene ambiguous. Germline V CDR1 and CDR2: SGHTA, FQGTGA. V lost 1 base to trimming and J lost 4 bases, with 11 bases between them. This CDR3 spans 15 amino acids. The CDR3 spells CASSLRLTLYNEQFF. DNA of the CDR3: TGTGCCAGCAGCTTAAGACTCACCCTATACAATGAGCAGTTCTTC.

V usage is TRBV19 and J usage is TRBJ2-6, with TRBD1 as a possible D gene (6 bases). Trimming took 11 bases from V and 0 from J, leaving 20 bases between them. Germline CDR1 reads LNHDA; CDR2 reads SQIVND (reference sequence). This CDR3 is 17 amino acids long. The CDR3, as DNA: TGTGCCGCCACGGATTGGGGGCCCCCCTCTGGGGCCAACGTCCTGACTTTC. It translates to CAATDWGPPSGANVLTF.

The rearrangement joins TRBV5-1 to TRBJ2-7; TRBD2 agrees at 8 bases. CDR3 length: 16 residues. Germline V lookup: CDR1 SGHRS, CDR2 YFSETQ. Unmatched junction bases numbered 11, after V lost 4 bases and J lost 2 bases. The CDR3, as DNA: TGCGCCAGCAGCCTTGTCCTAGCGGGCGCGGCCTACGAGCAGTACTTC. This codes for CASSLVLAGAAYEQYF. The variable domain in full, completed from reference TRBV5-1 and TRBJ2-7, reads KAGVTQTPRYLIKTRGQQVTLSCSPISGHRSVSWYQQTPGQGLQFLFEYFSETQRNKGNFPGRFSGRQFSNSRSEMNVSTLELGDSALYLCASSLVLAGAAYEQYFGPGTRLTVT.

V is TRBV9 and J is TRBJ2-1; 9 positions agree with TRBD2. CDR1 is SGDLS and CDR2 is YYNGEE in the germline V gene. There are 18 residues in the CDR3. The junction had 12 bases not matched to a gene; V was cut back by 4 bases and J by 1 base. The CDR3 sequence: CASSSRREGPGSYNEQFF. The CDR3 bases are TGTGCCAGCAGCTCGAGGCGGGAGGGCCCAGGGTCCTACAATGAGCAGTTCTTC. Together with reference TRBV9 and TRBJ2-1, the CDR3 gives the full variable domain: DSGVTQTPKHLITATGQRVTLRCSPRSGDLSVYWYQQSLDQGLQFLIQYYNGEERAKGNILERFSAQQFPDLHSELNLSSLELGDSALYFCASSSRREGPGSYNEQFFGPGTRLTVL.

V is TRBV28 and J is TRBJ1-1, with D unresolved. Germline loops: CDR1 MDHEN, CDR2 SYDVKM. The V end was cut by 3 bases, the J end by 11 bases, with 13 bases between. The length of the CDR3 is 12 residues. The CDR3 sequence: CASSFGIWAAFF. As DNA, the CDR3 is TGTGCCAGCAGTTTTGGTATTTGGGCCGCTTTCTTT.

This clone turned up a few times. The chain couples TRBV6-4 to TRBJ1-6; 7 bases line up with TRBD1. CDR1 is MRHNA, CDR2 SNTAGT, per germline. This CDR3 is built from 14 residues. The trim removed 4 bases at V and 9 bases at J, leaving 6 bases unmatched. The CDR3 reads CASSARQGGSPLHF. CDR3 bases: TGTGCCAGCAGTGCCCGACAGGGCGGTTCACCCCTCCACTTT.